This T cell receptor beta chain was sequenced during a study of blood T cell repertoires in COVID-19. Study context: Material from acute and convalescent COVID-19 was sourced from the United States, Italy and Spain. PBMCs, B-cell-depleted T cells, or T cells were the source of the cDNA or gDNA that made up the material.

In the original workflow: Estimated nucleated cell counts came from reference gene primer amplification. TCRdb's copy holds only in-frame clones and misses some; the assay was immunoSEQ multiplex PCR. V and J calls and clone size come straight from that table; D and trimming were deduced from the DNA. Of 180,000 or so clones listed, about 85% are singletons. The sequence derives from an elderly woman with acute or convalescent COVID-19. The sample comprised peripheral blood.

CDR3 protein: CAISDGTSNEQFF. Here the CDR3 DNA reads TGTGCCATCAGTGACGGGACAAGCAATGAGCAGTTCTTC. The chain carries TRBV10-3 and TRBJ2-1, with D perhaps TRBD1 (6 bases). The CDR3 is made up of 13 amino acids. Looked up from germline, CDR1 is ENHRY and CDR2 is SYGVKD. Trimming shortened V by 3 bases and J by 6 bases, and 9 bases separated the two germline ends.